The next 3 T cell receptor beta chains were all read from a single sample in a study of PD-1 blockade in classical Hodgkin lymphoma. Time point given: cycle 4 day 1 (C4D1), after around six weeks of nivolumab. Exposure to brentuximab vedotin varied, and each patient had relapsed following autologous stem cell transplantation. Method: immunoSEQ multiplex PCR; TCRdb's copy keeps in-frame clones and lacks some. In the table there are 15,000 to 20,000 clones, about 61% of which are singletons. The sequencing used peripheral blood mononuclear cells (PBMCs), collected before the fourth cycle of nivolumab. The receptors shown here come from a human donor with classical Hodgkin lymphoma.

V is TRBV11-3 and J is TRBJ2-5; 11 positions match TRBD2. CDR3 length equals 16 residues. The germline gives CDR1 SGHNT, CDR2 YENEEA. The V and J ends lost 0 bases and 5 bases, in that order; junction bases with no gene match: 5. In DNA form, the CDR3 reads TGTGCCAGCAGCTTAGATAGCGGGAGGGCCAAGGAGACCCAGTACTTC. Amino acid sequence: CASSLDSGRAKETQYF.

The sample holds a few counts of this clone. This CDR3 reads CASSSARQKEQYF. The CDR3 DNA reads as TGTGCCAGCAGCTCTGCCAGACAAAAAGAGCAGTACTTC. The chain is built from TRBV13 and TRBJ2-7; the D is unclear. The germline V gene encodes CDR1 PRHDT and CDR2 FYEKMQ (reference sequence). V shed 4 bases and J shed 7 bases, with 14 bases lying between them. This CDR3 has 13 residues.

The chain is built from TRBV5-4 and TRBJ2-3, with TRBD2 matching 9 bases. Trimming cost V 0 bases and J 6 bases; bases outside gene matches: 8. The CDR3 is made up of 16 amino acids. CDR1 is SGHNT, CDR2 YYREEE, per germline (reference sequence). CDR3 region: CASSLAGLAGYDTQYF. The DNA of the CDR3 is TGTGCCAGCAGCTTGGCCGGTCTAGCGGGATACGATACGCAGTATTTT.